Below, 30 T cell receptor beta chains from the same sample are listed, as sequenced in a study of blood T cell repertoires in COVID-19. The assay was immunoSEQ multiplex PCR, and TCRdb's table has in-frame clones only and misses some. Altogether about 120,000 clones are present, 60% to 85% being singletons, with the ten largest covering 0.75% to 0.9%. The sequencing input was peripheral blood. These receptors originate from a human donor with acute or convalescent COVID-19. The donor label of this sample is uncertain.

The chain couples TRBV11-2 to TRBJ2-7; tentative D call: TRBD1 (6 bases). The CDR3 extends over 13 amino acids. Germline V gene data show CDR1 as SGHAT and CDR2 as FQNNGV. Trimming left V 7 bases short and J 4 bases short, with 14 bases between. The CDR3 nucleotides are TGTGCCAGCACCTGGGCAGGGGAGTACGAGCAGTACTTC. It translates to CASTWAGEYEQYF. The complete variable domain, with remaining parts taken from reference TRBV11-2 and TRBJ2-7, reads EAGVAQSPRYKIIEKRQSVAFWCNPISGHATLYWYQQILGQGPKLLIQFQNNGVVDDSQLPKDRFSAERLKGVDSTLKIQPAKLEDSAVYLCASTWAGEYEQYFGPGTRLTVT.

This clone was counted many times. This chain uses TRBV19 with TRBJ2-1; perhaps TRBD1 as D (6 bases). Germline values: CDR1 LNHDA, CDR2 SQIVND (reference sequence). This CDR3 is built from 15 residues. The V end lost 3 bases, the J end lost 7 bases, and 16 bases lay between the germline ends. Here the CDR3 DNA reads TGTGCCAGTAGTATCCTCACAGGGCCATGGAATGAGCAGTTCTTC. Its translation is CASSILTGPWNEQFF.

The gene calls are TRBV5-1 and TRBJ1-2, with D possibly being TRBD1 (6 bases). This CDR3 is 16 amino acids long. Trimming shortened V by 0 bases and J by 4 bases, and 16 bases separated the two germline ends. From germline, CDR1 is SGHRS and CDR2 YFSETQ. CDR3 sequence: CASSLGPVGAGYGYTF. CDR3 DNA sequence: TGCGCCAGCAGCTTGGGCCCCGTGGGGGCAGGCTATGGCTACACCTTC.

The chain has TRBV7-2 and TRBJ2-5; D is possibly TRBD1 (7 bases). Germline loops: CDR1 SGHTA, CDR2 FQGNSA. The V end lost 8 bases, the J end lost 2 bases, and 12 bases lay between the germline ends. The CDR3 sequence is 13 residues long. CDR3 region: CASGGDRQETQYF. CDR3 sequence (DNA): TGTGCCAGCGGAGGGGACAGACAAGAGACCCAGTACTTC.

This chain uses TRBV7-9 with TRBJ1-2; 9 positions agree with TRBD1. V shed 4 bases and J 0 bases; nucleotides not matched to a gene: 3. The CDR3 runs to 15 residues. From germline, CDR1 is SEHNR and CDR2 FQNEAQ (reference sequence). CDR3 amino acids: CASSSGQGSNYGYTF. CDR3 bases: TGTGCCAGCAGCTCCGGACAGGGGTCTAACTATGGCTACACCTTC. The full variable domain, completed using reference TRBV7-9 and TRBJ1-2, is DTGVSQNPRHKITKRGQNVTFRCDPISEHNRLYWYRQTLGQGPEFLTYFQNEAQLEKSRLLSDRFSAERPKGSFSTLEIQRTEQGDSAMYLCASSSGQGSNYGYTFGSGTRLTVV.

The gene calls are TRBV19 and TRBJ2-7, with 7 bases identical to TRBD1. V was pared by 4 bases and J by 2 bases, with 5 bases of the junction left unmatched. CDR1 is LNHDA, CDR2 SQIVND, per germline (reference sequence). The CDR3 totals 14 residues. CDR3 protein: CASSKRGQTYEQYF. DNA for the CDR3: TGTGCCAGTAGTAAGAGGGGACAGACCTACGAGCAGTACTTC.

The rearrangement joins TRBV27 to TRBJ2-1, with 10 bases aligning to TRBD1. The trim removed 7 bases at V and 8 bases at J, leaving 11 bases unmatched. CDR1 is MNHEY, CDR2 SMNVEV, per germline (reference sequence). The CDR3 loop spans 15 amino acids. Here the CDR3 DNA reads TGTGCCAGCAACTTCGGACAGGGGGGTAGGGATGAGCAGTTCTTC. It encodes CASNFGQGGRDEQFF.

This chain uses TRBV2 with TRBJ1-2; 9 nucleotides agree with TRBD1. Germline lookup yields CDR1 SNHLY and CDR2 FYNNEI. This CDR3 is built from 13 residues. The V and J ends lost 5 bases and 7 bases, in that order; junction bases with no gene match: 5. CDR3 DNA: TGTGCCAGCAGTTTACAGGGGGCGGGTGGCTACACCTTC. Its translation: CASSLQGAGGYTF. The full variable domain, with the rest looked up from reference TRBV2 and TRBJ1-2, is EPEVTQTPSHQVTQMGQEVILRCVPISNHLYFYWYRQILGQKVEFLVSFYNNEISEKSEIFDDQFSVERPDGSNFTLKIRSTKLEDSAMYFCASSLQGAGGYTFGSGTRLTVV.

The V gene is TRBV2, the J gene TRBJ1-4; D not certain. Per the germline V gene, CDR1 is SNHLY and CDR2 is FYNNEI. This CDR3 contains 15 residues. Trimming left V 0 bases short and J 6 bases short, with 11 bases between. For the CDR3, the DNA is TGTGCCAGCAGTGAAGCGCCCAGGAGGGATGAAAAACTGTTTTTT. It specifies CASSEAPRRDEKLFF.

This rearrangement joins TRBV7-8 to TRBJ2-1; TRBD2 might be the D (5 bases). The germline V and J ends were trimmed by 5 bases and 5 bases, with 10 bases remaining between them. CDR1 and CDR2 (germline): SGHVS, FQNEAQ. The CDR3 contains 13 residues. The CDR3 protein is CASSPGINNEQFF. CDR3 coding DNA: TGTGCCAGCAGCCCCGGGATCAACAATGAGCAGTTCTTC.

V and J are TRBV2 and TRBJ1-3; 9 positions agree with TRBD1. The CDR3 runs to 16 residues. The germline V gene encodes CDR1 SNHLY and CDR2 FYNNEI. J lost 4 bases, V lost 6 bases, and 10 bases had no gene match. CDR3 DNA: TGTGCCAGCAGCCAACACCAGACAGGGGGGGGAAACACCATATATTTT. Translating it yields CASSQHQTGGGNTIYF.

This clone was seen a few times. This chain joins TRBV4-1 and TRBJ1-1; tentative D call: TRBD1 (5 bases). Germline V gene data show CDR1 as MGHRA and CDR2 as YSYEKL. Deletions cut 0 bases from V and 7 bases from J, with 18 bases between. The CDR3 is 16 residues long. The CDR3 sequence: CASSQEWAGGKGEAFF. CDR3 DNA sequence: TGCGCCAGCAGCCAAGAATGGGCTGGGGGGAAGGGTGAAGCTTTCTTT.

The chain links TRBV7-3 to TRBJ2-3; D remains ambiguous. The CDR3 length is 14 residues. The V end was cut by 5 bases, the J end by 3 bases, with 12 bases between. CDR1 is SGHTA, CDR2 FQGTGA, per germline. The CDR3 sequence: CASSRAHLTDTQYF. In DNA, the CDR3 is TGTGCCAGCAGCCGAGCCCACCTTACAGATACGCAGTATTTT. Together with reference TRBV7-3 and TRBJ2-3, the CDR3 gives the full variable domain: GAGVSQTPSNKVTEKGKYVELRCDPISGHTALYWYRQSLGQGPEFLIYFQGTGAADDSGLPNDRFFAVRPEGSVSTLKIQRTERGDSAVYLCASSRAHLTDTQYFGPGTRLTVL.

The chain carries TRBV7-9 and TRBJ2-7, with a weak D call TRBD1 (5 bases). The V gene lost 7 bases and the J gene lost 7 bases, with 20 bases spanning the gap. The CDR3 length is 14 residues. Germline CDR1 is SEHNR and CDR2 is FQNEAQ (reference sequence). CDR3 protein: CASTSNGATGEQYF. CDR3 coding DNA: TGTGCCAGCACCTCCAATGGGGCTACTGGGGAGCAGTACTTC.

The chain carries TRBV4-1 and TRBJ1-1; 7 bases align to TRBD1. The trim removed 5 bases at V and 0 bases at J, leaving 9 bases unmatched. Germline CDR1 reads MGHRA; CDR2 reads YSYEKL. The CDR3 spans 16 residues. CDR3 loop: CASSGPGTAMNTEAFF. CDR3 nucleotide sequence: TGCGCCAGCAGCGGGCCCGGGACAGCGATGAACACTGAAGCTTTCTTT.

This chain links TRBV30 with TRBJ1-4; D is possibly TRBD1 (6 bases). V was cut by 4 bases and J by 13 bases, with 16 bases left in between. Germline assignment: CDR1 GTSNPN and CDR2 SVGIG (reference sequence). The CDR3 totals 12 residues. The CDR3 spells CAWKTQGRGLFF. The CDR3 nucleotides are TGTGCCTGGAAAACACAGGGCCGTGGACTGTTTTTT.

This clone was detected only once. The V call is TRBV28, the J call TRBJ2-3; maybe TRBD2 (5 bases). The CDR3 covers 13 residues. With 10 bases removed from V and 3 bases from J, the gap between germline ends came to 14 bases. CDR1 is MDHEN and CDR2 is SYDVKM in the germline V gene. The CDR3 reads CAIGRAVTDTQYF. The CDR3 nucleotides are TGTGCCATCGGGCGGGCCGTAACAGATACGCAGTATTTT.

This clone has a single count. The chain uses TRBV15 and TRBJ2-7, with 9 bases fitting TRBD2. The CDR3 is 15 residues long. CDR1 LNHNV and CDR2 YYDKDF come from the germline V gene (reference sequence). J was trimmed by 2 bases and V by 1 base; bases with no gene match: 3. The CDR3 protein is CATSRVGGGAYEQYV. CDR3 sequence (DNA): TGTGCCACCAGCAGAGTTGGCGGGGGGGCCTACGAGCAGTACGTC.

The CDR3 DNA reads as TGCGCCAGCAGCTTGGCCGGGGTCCTAAATGAGGCTTTCTTT. Residues: CASSLAGVLNEAFF. The chain employs TRBV5-1 and TRBJ1-1; D is ambiguous. Germline loops: CDR1 SGHRS, CDR2 YFSETQ. The CDR3 loop spans 14 amino acids. V gave up 0 bases and J gave up 11 bases, with 17 bases separating them.

V gene TRBV7-9 combines with J gene TRBJ1-1; TRBD1 aligns across 11 bases. Germline loops: CDR1 SEHNR, CDR2 FQNEAQ (reference sequence). The CDR3 is 15 residues long. V lost 5 bases and J lost 5; bases outside the gene matches: 7. The CDR3 DNA reads TGTGCCAGCAGCCCCCCCCGGGACAGGGGGACTGAAGCTTTCTTT. It encodes CASSPPRDRGTEAFF.

V gene TRBV3-1 (or the pseudogene TRBV3-2) combines with J gene TRBJ1-1; weak D call: TRBD1 (5 bases). The germline V gene encodes CDR1 LGHDT and CDR2 YNNKEL (reference sequence). The CDR3 extends over 15 amino acids. V dropped 1 base and J dropped 3 bases, with 12 bases sitting between them. CDR3 residues: CASSQGKGMDTEAFF. CDR3 nucleotide sequence: TGTGCCAGCAGCCAAGGTAAGGGGATGGACACTGAAGCTTTCTTT.

This chain joins TRBV5-1 and TRBJ2-3; D ambiguous. V was pared by 3 bases and J by 2 bases, with 16 bases between. Germline assignment: CDR1 SGHRS and CDR2 YFSETQ. The CDR3 extends over 16 amino acids. DNA for the CDR3: TGCGCCAGCAGCTACTGGAGTGACTCATACACAGATACGCAGTATTTT. Amino acid sequence: CASSYWSDSYTDTQYF.

The V call is TRBV18, the J call TRBJ1-1; 8 bases fit TRBD1. J gave up 11 bases and V 3 bases, and 5 bases lay outside the gene matches. The length of the CDR3 is 12 residues. Germline CDR1 reads KGHSH; CDR2 reads LQKENI. CDR3 amino acids: CASSPPTGDAFF. The CDR3 DNA is TGTGCCAGCTCACCCCCGACAGGGGACGCTTTCTTT.

The rearrangement links TRBV7-2 to TRBJ1-5; D remains ambiguous. CDR3 size: 13 residues. V lost 1 base and J lost 5, with 6 bases in between. The germline gives CDR1 SGHTA, CDR2 FQGNSA. This CDR3 reads CASSLELYQPQHF. The CDR3 bases are TGTGCCAGCAGCTTAGAGCTTTATCAGCCCCAGCATTTT.

CDR3 in DNA: TGTGCCAGCAGCCTGCGACAGGGGCACGAGCAGTACGTC. Its translation is CASSLRQGHEQYV. The rearrangement uses TRBV14 and TRBJ2-7, with 8 bases identical to TRBD1. Germline V CDR1 and CDR2: SGHDN, FVKESK. The trim removed 4 bases at V and 5 bases at J, leaving 4 bases unmatched. This CDR3 has 13 residues.

This clone was picked up one time. V usage is TRBV18 and J usage is TRBJ2-2; 8 bases map to TRBD1. V trimming: 3 bases; J trimming: 5 bases; junction bases outside the gene matches: 5. The CDR3 is 15 residues long. Germline CDR1 is KGHSH and CDR2 is LQKENI. This chain's CDR3 is CASSPTTGGTGELFF. In DNA form, the CDR3 reads TGTGCCAGCTCACCGACTACAGGGGGGACCGGGGAGCTGTTTTTT.

V is TRBV7-2 and J is TRBJ2-2; weak D call: TRBD2 (5 bases). The CDR3 has 14 residues. Germline assignment: CDR1 SGHTA and CDR2 FQGNSA. V lost 5 bases to trimming and J lost 5 bases, with 12 bases between them. The CDR3 bases are TGTGCCAGCAGCATCCGGGGTAGGACCGGGGAGCTGTTTTTT. Amino acids: CASSIRGRTGELFF.

This chain links TRBV9 with TRBJ2-7; 7 bases fit TRBD1. After removal of 2 bases from V and 6 bases from J, the junction contained 14 bases not matched to a gene. CDR1 and CDR2 from the germline V gene are SGDLS and YYNGEE. CDR3 length: 16 residues. The CDR3 nucleotides read TGTGCCAGCAGCGTGGCCCCCACCACAGGGGTCGGCGAGCAGTACTTC. Amino acids: CASSVAPTTGVGEQYF. The full variable domain, its missing parts supplied by reference TRBV9 and TRBJ2-7, is DSGVTQTPKHLITATGQRVTLRCSPRSGDLSVYWYQQSLDQGLQFLIQYYNGEERAKGNILERFSAQQFPDLHSELNLSSLELGDSALYFCASSVAPTTGVGEQYFGPGTRLTVT.

This rearrangement joins TRBV30 to TRBJ2-3; tentative D call: TRBD2 (7 bases). This CDR3 spans 14 amino acids. CDR1 and CDR2 (germline): GTSNPN, SVGIG (reference sequence). V was shortened by 0 bases and J by 4 bases, with 11 bases between the two germline ends. The CDR3 nucleotides read TGTGCCTGGAGTGTCAAGGGGGGGCCAGATACGCAGTATTTT. As protein: CAWSVKGGPDTQYF.

As regards this clone: The junction departs from the called germline gene at one end, perhaps through a read error. CDR3: CACSPYEQYF. CDR3 bases: TGTGCCTGCAGTCCGTACGAGCAGTACTTC. V and J are TRBV12-3 or TRBV12-4 and TRBJ2-7, with D hard to call. This CDR3 contains 10 residues.